Listed here are 20 T cell receptor beta chains from one sample, sequenced in a study of T-cell reconstitution after alpha-beta-depleted transplantation in children. Unique molecular identifiers featured in how the TCRbeta library was prepared. TCRdb processed the PCR reads anew with MiXCR; each CDR3 protein has one entry. The repertoire holds around 190,000 distinct CDR3 sequences, with 5.5% to 7% as singletons. The material sequenced was PBMCs, taken before TCRalphabeta/CD19-depleted stem cell transplant. The receptors come from a boy aged 2 to 9 with acute lymphoblastic leukemia, due to receive a stem cell transplant.

This clonotype was picked up many times. The chain uses TRBV20-1 and TRBJ2-7; no clear D. CDR1 is DFQATT, CDR2 SNEGSKA, per germline (reference sequence). Deletions cut 0 bases from V and 4 bases from J, with 13 bases between. This CDR3 spans 14 amino acids. CDR3 loop: CSARDRFGGYEQYF. In DNA form, the CDR3 reads TGCAGTGCTAGAGATCGATTCGGCGGATACGAGCAGTACTTC.

The chain has TRBV30 and TRBJ2-3, with D possibly being TRBD2 (6 bases). This CDR3 contains 15 residues. V lost 3 bases to trimming and J lost 0 bases, with 13 bases between them. Germline CDR1 reads GTSNPN; CDR2 reads SVGIG (reference sequence). The CDR3 DNA reads TGTGCCTGGAGAACACTAGCACCCAGCACAGATACGCAGTATTTT. It yields the protein CAWRTLAPSTDTQYF.

As to this clonotype: Germline is not matched at one junction end, which may reflect a read error. CDR3 sequence: CSAARGEAKNIRYF. Here the CDR3 DNA reads TGCAGTGCTGCCCGGGGGGAGGCCAAAAACATTCGGTACTTC. The V gene is TRBV20-1, the J gene TRBJ2-4; 7 nucleotides line up with TRBD2. From germline, CDR1 is DFQATT and CDR2 SNEGSKA (reference sequence). The CDR3 runs to 14 residues.

This clonotype occurred many times. This chain links TRBV29-1 with TRBJ2-1; 8 nucleotides match TRBD2. Trimming cost V 6 bases and J 1 base; bases outside gene matches: 11. Germline CDR1 and CDR2: SQVTM and ANQGSEA. This CDR3 has 16 amino acids. The CDR3 sequence is CSVTGGLVLSYNEQFF. DNA for the CDR3: TGCAGCGTGACTGGGGGACTAGTTTTATCCTACAATGAGCAGTTCTTC.

This clonotype was observed many times. V is TRBV20-1 and J is TRBJ2-1; TRBD2 might be the D (6 bases). The CDR3 extends over 17 amino acids. Germline V CDR1 and CDR2: DFQATT, SNEGSKA (reference sequence). Trimming shortened V by 3 bases and J by 9 bases, and 27 bases separated the two germline ends. The CDR3 bases are TGCAGTGCTAGTTGGCTAGCGAGGCACTCCCCGTTTAGTGAGCAGTTCTTC. It encodes CSASWLARHSPFSEQFF.

This clonotype has a count of ten or more. The J gene is TRBJ2-7, the V gene TRBV20-1; TRBD2 matches at 10 bases. The CDR3 consists of 18 residues. Germline V lookup: CDR1 DFQATT, CDR2 SNEGSKA (reference sequence). The V gene end was trimmed by 0 bases and the J gene end by 3 bases; junction bases not matched to a gene: 14. The CDR3 region is CSAREPLNKSGRDYEQYF. The CDR3 DNA reads as TGCAGTGCTAGAGAACCGCTTAACAAGAGCGGGAGGGACTACGAGCAGTACTTC.

The chain uses TRBV7-9 and TRBJ1-2, with D maybe TRBD1 (5 bases). The CDR3 contains 14 residues. Deletions cut 2 bases from V and 4 bases from J, with 11 bases between. Germline values: CDR1 SEHNR, CDR2 FQNEAQ (reference sequence). DNA of the CDR3: TGTGCCAGCAGCTTATCGTTTGGGGGCTATGGCTACACCTTC. Translation: CASSLSFGGYGYTF.

This clonotype has ten or more counts. The J gene is TRBJ2-1, the V gene TRBV20-1, with D perhaps matching TRBD2 (5 bases). The CDR3 has 15 amino acids. The germline V and J ends were trimmed by 2 bases and 0 bases, with 11 bases remaining between them. Germline assignment: CDR1 DFQATT and CDR2 SNEGSKA (reference sequence). Here the CDR3 reads CSARNLADSYNEQFF. CDR3 DNA sequence: TGCAGTGCTAGAAATCTAGCAGACTCCTACAATGAGCAGTTCTTC.

This clonotype was picked up many times. This sequence joins TRBV11-2 and TRBJ2-5; D possibly uses TRBD1 or TRBD2 (6 bases each). The CDR3 has 15 residues. Per germline, CDR1 SGHAT and CDR2 FQNNGV. Trimming cost V 7 bases and J 4 bases, with 19 bases left between them. CDR3 protein: CASKPWLGGRETQYF. The CDR3 nucleotides read TGTGCCAGCAAACCGTGGTTGGGGGGCAGAGAGACCCAGTACTTC.

The chain links TRBV6-2 or TRBV6-3 to TRBJ2-2; 10 bases agree with TRBD1. V gave up 8 bases and J gave up 4 bases; unmatched junction bases: 10. This CDR3 has 16 residues. Per germline, CDR1 MNHEY and CDR2 SVGEGT. The CDR3 sequence: CASCLPGTGVTGELFF. In nucleotides, the CDR3 is TGTGCCAGCTGTTTACCGGGGACAGGGGTCACCGGGGAGCTGTTTTTT.

CDR3 nucleotides: TGTGCCAGCAGTTACTGGCCTGGGGATCAGAACACTGAAGCTTTCTTT. Encoded protein: CASSYWPGDQNTEAFF. This sequence joins TRBV6-2 or TRBV6-3 and TRBJ1-1; D unclear. The length of the CDR3 is 16 residues. V lost 1 base and J 1 base, leaving 13 bases between the germline ends. Germline V gene data show CDR1 as MNHEY and CDR2 as SVGEGT.

This clonotype was seen more than once but under ten times. This chain links TRBV12-3 or TRBV12-4 with TRBJ2-7; tentative D call: TRBD1 (7 bases). The germline V and J ends were trimmed by 8 bases and 6 bases, with 11 bases remaining between them. The CDR3 covers 11 residues. This chain's CDR3 is CASQGGFEQYF. DNA of the CDR3: TGTGCCAGCCAGGGGGGATTCGAGCAGTACTTC.

The chain employs TRBV28 and TRBJ2-7; 8 bases align to TRBD2. From germline, CDR1 is MDHEN and CDR2 SYDVKM. Trimming cost V 7 bases and J 2 bases; bases outside gene matches: 13. The CDR3 is 16 amino acids. CDR3 region: CASTPWGAGGPYEQYF. The CDR3 DNA reads TGTGCCAGCACCCCCTGGGGGGCGGGAGGTCCCTACGAGCAGTACTTC.

In this sample, this clonotype turned up many times. The gene calls are TRBV29-1 and TRBJ1-3, with TRBD1 identical over 9 bases. Unmatched junction bases numbered 10, after V lost 6 bases and J lost 4 bases. The length of the CDR3 is 15 residues. Germline V gene data show CDR1 as SQVTM and CDR2 as ANQGSEA. CDR3 loop: CSVALGTGRGNTIYF. CDR3 coding DNA: TGCAGCGTCGCCTTAGGGACAGGGAGAGGAAACACCATATATTTT.

This clonotype was observed at least ten times. The chain joins TRBV5-1 to TRBJ1-1, with D unresolved. This CDR3 is 11 amino acids long. Germline values: CDR1 SGHRS, CDR2 YFSETQ. CDR3 sequence (DNA): TGCCTGAGCGTCATGAACACTGAAGCTTTCTTT. Amino acid sequence: CLSVMNTEAFF.

This chain uses TRBV7-2 with TRBJ2-4; possible D gene TRBD1, 6 bases. The CDR3 contains 16 residues. Germline V gene data show CDR1 as SGHTA and CDR2 as FQGNSA. Trimming took 3 bases from V and 1 from J, leaving 13 bases between them. DNA for the CDR3: TGTGCCAGCAGCTTTCAGGGGCTGGGGGCCAAAAACATTCAGTACTTC. Its translation is CASSFQGLGAKNIQYF.

This clonotype was seen more than once but under ten times. This chain links TRBV3-1 with TRBJ1-1, with D hard to call. CDR1 LGHDT and CDR2 YNNKEL come from the germline V gene (reference sequence). V lost 0 bases, J lost 0 bases, and 11 bases lay in between. The CDR3 is 16 amino acids. CDR3 sequence reads: CASSQETTGLNTEAFF. The CDR3 bases are TGTGCCAGCAGCCAAGAGACGACTGGCTTGAACACTGAAGCTTTCTTT. Full variable domain (remainder filled in from reference TRBV3-1 and TRBJ1-1): DTAVSQTPKYLVTQMGNDKSIKCEQNLGHDTMYWYKQDSKKFLKIMFSYNNKELIINETVPNRFSPKSPDKAHLNLHINSLELGDSAVYFCASSQETTGLNTEAFFGQGTRLTVV.

This clonotype was detected many times. The chain joins TRBV5-6 to TRBJ2-4; possibly TRBD2 for D (5 bases). Between the trimmed V and J ends, which lost 3 bases and 8 bases, there was a span of 12 bases. Germline V gives CDR1 SGHDT, CDR2 YYEEEE. The length of the CDR3 is 13 residues. CDR3 DNA: TGTGCCAGCAGCTCTTCTAGCCGGGACATTCAGTACTTC. Amino acid sequence: CASSSSSRDIQYF.

This clonotype was seen repeatedly, ten times or more. The chain employs TRBV29-1 and TRBJ1-2; no clear D gene. CDR1 SQVTM and CDR2 ANQGSEA come from the germline V gene. The ends were cut back, 5 bases at V and 3 bases at J, with 10 bases in the middle. The CDR3 has 12 amino acids. CDR3 amino acids: CSVSAEYYGYTF. The CDR3 DNA reads TGCAGCGTTAGTGCCGAGTACTATGGCTACACCTTC.

The chain recombines TRBV5-1 with TRBJ2-1, with TRBD2 matching 7 bases. The J segment lost 8 bases and the V segment lost 0 bases, leaving 14 bases of the junction unmatched. The germline V gene encodes CDR1 SGHRS and CDR2 YFSETQ. The CDR3 loop spans 17 amino acids. The CDR3 loop is CASSLATLTAGRDEQFF. CDR3 DNA: TGCGCCAGCAGCTTGGCGACCTTAACAGCGGGGCGGGATGAGCAGTTCTTC. The full variable domain, with the rest looked up from reference TRBV5-1 and TRBJ2-1, is KAGVTQTPRYLIKTRGQQVTLSCSPISGHRSVSWYQQTPGQGLQFLFEYFSETQRNKGNFPGRFSGRQFSNSRSEMNVSTLELGDSALYLCASSLATLTAGRDEQFFGPGTRLTVL.